The T cell receptor beta chain under discussion was sequenced for a study of T cell changes during pregnancy in multiple sclerosis. Assay used: immunoSEQ multiplex PCR; TCRdb lists only in-frame clones, some missing. The sample lists approximately 130,000 clones, roughly 96% occurring once. The germline V gene encodes CDR1 MDHEN and CDR2 SYDVKM. V gave up 5 bases and J gave up 3 bases; unmatched junction bases: 8. The CDR3 is 16 residues long. This receptor was obtained from a female donor with multiple sclerosis, enrolled in a pregnancy study. This specimen consisted of peripheral blood, obtained after pregnancy. The chain combines TRBV28 with TRBJ2-3, with 10 bases matching TRBD2. This CDR3 reads CASSGALLAGTDTQYF. For the CDR3, the DNA is TGTGCCAGCAGTGGGGCTTTACTAGCGGGGACAGATACGCAGTATTTT.